These 25 T cell receptor beta chains originate from one sample sequenced in a study of T cell changes during pregnancy in multiple sclerosis. Assay used: immunoSEQ multiplex PCR; TCRdb lists only in-frame clones, some missing. Here the sample spans 40,000 or so clones, around 92% being singletons. The source material was CD8+ T cells from peripheral blood mononuclear cells, sampled in the third trimester of pregnancy. The receptor set was obtained from a female donor with multiple sclerosis, enrolled in a pregnancy study.

The V call is TRBV19, the J call TRBJ2-7; TRBD2 is a possible D gene (6 bases). Per the germline V gene, CDR1 is LNHDA and CDR2 is SQIVND (reference sequence). The ends were cut back, 10 bases at V and 4 bases at J, with 11 bases in the middle. The CDR3 sequence is 11 residues long. For the CDR3, the DNA is TGTGCCACCCATAGCGGATACGAGCAGTACTTC. Residues: CATHSGYEQYF.

This rearrangement joins TRBV6-4 to TRBJ2-2; D is perhaps TRBD2 (6 bases). The length of the CDR3 is 17 residues. Trimming shortened V by 2 bases and J by 5 bases, and 18 bases separated the two germline ends. Germline V CDR1 and CDR2: MRHNA, SNTAGT. The CDR3 protein is CASSDRWAGSLTGELFF. In DNA form, the CDR3 reads TGTGCCAGCAGTGACCGTTGGGCGGGAAGTTTAACCGGGGAGCTGTTTTTT.

CDR3 residues: CASSFEPGHGYEQYF. The CDR3 bases are TGTGCCAGCAGCTTCGAACCGGGACATGGCTACGAGCAGTACTTC. The chain links TRBV11-2 to TRBJ2-7; the D gene is possibly TRBD1 (6 bases). The CDR3 spans 15 residues. Germline V gene sequence: CDR1 SGHAT, CDR2 FQNNGV. V was trimmed by 3 bases and J by 3 bases, leaving 15 bases between them.

To note about this clone: The sample holds other DNA sequences that translate to the same CDR3. The chain couples TRBV27 to TRBJ2-7; weak D call: TRBD2 (5 bases). Per the germline V gene, CDR1 is MNHEY and CDR2 is SMNVEV (reference sequence). V lost 3 bases, J lost 0 bases, and 9 bases lay in between. The CDR3 is 14 residues long. The CDR3 bases are TGTGCCAGCAGTTTTGGCGGGTCCTCCTACGAGCAGTACTTC. Its translation is CASSFGGSSYEQYF.

The chain combines TRBV7-8 with TRBJ2-1; 7 bases map to TRBD2. With V trimmed by 7 bases and J by 5 bases, 23 bases remained unmatched. The CDR3 is 19 residues long. Germline loops: CDR1 SGHVS, CDR2 FQNEAQ. CDR3 protein: CASTQPIGVAGISNNEQFF. The CDR3 region has the DNA TGTGCCAGCACCCAACCGATAGGTGTAGCGGGCATAAGTAACAATGAGCAGTTCTTC. Using reference TRBV7-8 and TRBJ2-1 for the parts outside the CDR3, the full variable domain is GAGVSQSPRYKVAKRGQDVALRCDPISGHVSLFWYQQALGQGPEFLTYFQNEAQLDKSGLPSDRFFAERPEGSVSTLKIQRTQQEDSAVYLCASTQPIGVAGISNNEQFFGPGTRLTVL.

The V and J genes are TRBV7-9 and TRBJ1-1; maybe TRBD1 (6 bases). Trimming shortened V by 5 bases and J by 1 base, and 14 bases separated the two germline ends. This CDR3 is 15 amino acids long. The germline CDR1 and CDR2 sequences are SEHNR and FQNEAQ (reference sequence). The CDR3: CASSLWTEKNTEAFF. CDR3 in DNA: TGTGCCAGCAGCCTATGGACAGAAAAGAACACTGAAGCTTTCTTT.

This clone was detected a few times. The chain combines TRBV11-1 with TRBJ2-7; 10 nucleotides line up with TRBD1. Germline-derived CDR1 and CDR2 are SGHAT and FQDESV (reference sequence). Trimming cost V 8 bases and J 2 bases; bases outside gene matches: 0. This CDR3 contains 12 residues. CDR3 DNA sequence: TGTGCCAGCGGGACAGGGGCCTACGAGCAGTACTTC. Translation: CASGTGAYEQYF.

The CDR3 spells CASRNGQGGGEKLFF. Here the CDR3 DNA reads TGTGCCAGCAGGAACGGACAGGGAGGGGGTGAAAAACTGTTTTTT. The chain recombines TRBV27 with TRBJ1-4, with 8 bases that match TRBD1. V was pared by 6 bases and J by 7 bases, with 10 bases of the junction left unmatched. CDR1 MNHEY and CDR2 SMNVEV come from the germline V gene (reference sequence). This CDR3 region has 15 residues. The variable domain in full, with the rest retrieved from reference TRBV27 and TRBJ1-4, is EAQVTQNPRYLITVTGKKLTVTCSQNMNHEYMSWYRQDPGLGLRQIYYSMNVEVTDKGDVPEGYKVSRKEKRNFPLILESPSPNQTSLYFCASRNGQGGGEKLFFGSGTQLSVL.

The chain employs TRBV9 and TRBJ2-7, with a possible D match to TRBD1 (5 bases). Trimming left V 2 bases short and J 4 bases short, with 13 bases between. CDR3 length: 14 residues. Germline loops: CDR1 SGDLS, CDR2 YYNGEE. Here the CDR3 reads CASSVAGSGYEQYF. Here the CDR3 DNA reads TGTGCCAGCAGCGTCGCAGGGTCAGGGTACGAGCAGTACTTC.

The chain couples TRBV7-9 to TRBJ2-1; 9 positions match TRBD1. The CDR3 is 16 amino acids. Germline V gene data show CDR1 as SEHNR and CDR2 as FQNEAQ (reference sequence). V gave up 4 bases and J gave up 8 bases; unmatched junction bases: 12. CDR3 amino acids: CASSWTGADRQDEQFF. CDR3 nucleotides: TGTGCCAGCAGCTGGACAGGGGCTGACCGTCAAGATGAGCAGTTCTTC.

The chain is built from TRBV29-1 and TRBJ2-1; 9 bases are shared with TRBD2. The V and J ends lost 0 bases and 2 bases, in that order; junction bases with no gene match: 5. CDR3 size: 16 residues. CDR1 is SQVTM, CDR2 ANQGSEA, per germline. CDR3 DNA sequence: TGCAGCGTTGAAGAGGCTAGCGGGGCCGCCTACAATGAGCAGTTCTTC. Translating it yields CSVEEASGAAYNEQFF.

This chain uses TRBV27 with TRBJ2-1, with 9 bases fitting TRBD2. The CDR3 is 15 residues long. The ends lost 7 bases at V and 9 bases at J; junction bases unmatched: 13. Germline V gene sequence: CDR1 MNHEY, CDR2 SMNVEV (reference sequence). CDR3 in amino acids: CASKRGLAGVGEQFF. The CDR3 nucleotides read TGTGCCAGCAAAAGAGGATTAGCGGGAGTTGGTGAGCAGTTCTTC.

The J gene is TRBJ2-7, the V gene TRBV19; D not certain. Germline CDR1 LNHDA, CDR2 SQIVND (reference sequence). The CDR3 runs 13 residues. Trimming stripped 1 base from V and 3 bases from J, with 7 bases between. CDR3 sequence (DNA): TGTGCCAGTAGTATAGTTTCCAGCTACGAGCAGTACTTC. Residues: CASSIVSSYEQYF.

In nucleotides, the CDR3 is TGTGCCACCAGCACGGTAGCGGGAGTGAGAGATACGCAGTATTTT. Amino acids: CATSTVAGVRDTQYF. The V gene is TRBV15, the J gene TRBJ2-3; 9 bases line up with TRBD2. This CDR3 has 15 amino acids. The V and J ends lost 4 bases and 5 bases, in that order; junction bases with no gene match: 7. The germline V gene has CDR1 LNHNV and CDR2 YYDKDF (reference sequence).

This rearrangement joins TRBV7-6 to TRBJ2-1; TRBD2 matches at 10 bases. The CDR3 length is 14 residues. V dropped 7 bases and J dropped 8; count of bases not matched to a gene: 8. CDR1 SGHVS and CDR2 FNYEAQ come from the germline V gene. The CDR3 here is CASKALAGADEQFF. DNA for the CDR3: TGTGCCAGCAAAGCGCTAGCGGGAGCCGATGAGCAGTTCTTC.

The chain is built from TRBV9 and TRBJ2-7; TRBD1 agrees at 9 bases. The CDR3 consists of 15 residues. Germline V gene sequence: CDR1 SGDLS, CDR2 YYNGEE. J was trimmed by 4 bases and V by 4 bases; bases with no gene match: 9. Written as DNA, the CDR3 is TGTGCCAGCAGCCCGAGTGCGACAGGGGGGTACGAGCAGTACTTC. Translation gives CASSPSATGGYEQYF.

The chain couples TRBV28 to TRBJ2-5, with a possible D match to TRBD1 (6 bases). Deletions cut 3 bases from V and 5 bases from J, with 10 bases between. Germline values: CDR1 MDHEN, CDR2 SYDVKM. The CDR3 contains 13 residues. Written as DNA, the CDR3 is TGTGCCAGCAGTTTTCAGGGGCAGGAGACCCAGTACTTC. Translation gives CASSFQGQETQYF.

This chain links TRBV27 with TRBJ1-4; 9 bases agree with TRBD1. Germline CDR1 is MNHEY and CDR2 is SMNVEV (reference sequence). The CDR3 consists of 16 residues. With V trimmed by 5 bases and J by 5 bases, 9 bases remained unmatched. CDR3 region: CASSLRDRAPNEKLFF. CDR3 nucleotides: TGTGCCAGCAGTCTCCGGGACAGGGCGCCCAATGAAAAACTGTTTTTT. Supplemented by reference TRBV27 and TRBJ1-4, the full variable domain reads EAQVTQNPRYLITVTGKKLTVTCSQNMNHEYMSWYRQDPGLGLRQIYYSMNVEVTDKGDVPEGYKVSRKEKRNFPLILESPSPNQTSLYFCASSLRDRAPNEKLFFGSGTQLSVL.

The V call is TRBV4-1, the J call TRBJ2-1; 7 bases are a match to TRBD2. The CDR3 spans 15 residues. With V trimmed by 2 bases and J by 2 bases, 3 bases remained unmatched. Per the germline V gene, CDR1 is MGHRA and CDR2 is YSYEKL. CDR3 DNA: TGCGCCAGCAGCCAACTAGCGGACCCCTACAATGAGCAGTTCTTC. Protein product: CASSQLADPYNEQFF.

The chain employs TRBV15 and TRBJ2-5; 10 nucleotides align to TRBD2. J gave up 0 bases and V 3 bases, and 4 bases lay outside the gene matches. The CDR3 covers 16 residues. Germline loops: CDR1 LNHNV, CDR2 YYDKDF (reference sequence). The CDR3 loop is CATSSGLADHQETQYF. DNA for the CDR3: TGTGCCACCAGCAGCGGACTAGCGGACCACCAAGAGACCCAGTACTTC.

In DNA, the CDR3 is TGTGCCAGCAGCTCGAGCTACGAGCAGTACTTC. Protein product: CASSSSYEQYF. The chain combines TRBV5-4 with TRBJ2-7; no definite D call. The CDR3 totals 11 residues. V was cut by 3 bases and J by 3 bases, with 4 bases left in between. Germline CDR1 reads SGHNT; CDR2 reads YYREEE (reference sequence).

V and J are TRBV19 and TRBJ1-2, with TRBD1 matching 10 bases. This CDR3 is built from 12 residues. The germline gives CDR1 LNHDA, CDR2 SQIVND (reference sequence). The chain's CDR3 is CGTGGPGYGYTF. In DNA, the CDR3 is TGTGGGACAGGGGGGCCAGGCTATGGCTACACCTTC.

This clone was seen once. This sequence joins TRBV4-2 and TRBJ2-3; 13 nucleotides line up with TRBD2. The CDR3 sequence is 18 residues long. Germline V gene lookup returns CDR1 LGHNA and CDR2 YNFKEQ. Trimming at V came to 3 bases and at J to 6 bases, leaving 12 bases not matched to a gene. DNA for the CDR3: TGTGCCAGCAGCCAGGGGATCACTAGCGGGAGGGCGGAGGATACGCAGTATTTT. The encoded protein is CASSQGITSGRAEDTQYF.

This clone was observed a handful of times. The chain combines TRBV6-4 with TRBJ2-2; TRBD1 agrees at 11 bases. The V gene's germline CDR1 is MRHNA and CDR2 SNTAGT. The CDR3 extends over 15 amino acids. Unmatched junction bases numbered 0, after V lost 2 bases and J lost 4 bases. The CDR3 region has the DNA TGTGCCAGCAGTGACGGGACAGGGGGCACCGGGGAGCTGTTTTTT. Protein sequence: CASSDGTGGTGELFF.

The rearrangement links TRBV5-1 to TRBJ2-1; D might be TRBD2 (6 bases). Germline CDR1 and CDR2: SGHRS and YFSETQ. CDR3 length: 15 residues. V was clipped by 2 bases and J by 6 bases, with 15 bases between them. The DNA for the CDR3 is TGCGCCAGCAGCTTAGGGACTCAACTACTCAATGAGCAGTTCTTC. Protein sequence: CASSLGTQLLNEQFF. Looking up the rest from reference TRBV5-1 and TRBJ2-1 gives the full variable domain: KAGVTQTPRYLIKTRGQQVTLSCSPISGHRSVSWYQQTPGQGLQFLFEYFSETQRNKGNFPGRFSGRQFSNSRSEMNVSTLELGDSALYLCASSLGTQLLNEQFFGPGTRLTVL.